This T cell receptor beta chain was sequenced during a study of CD8 T cells in Susac syndrome. Relapsing-remitting disease, either stable or active, was present in the multiple sclerosis controls, who were treatment-naive patients. Random hexamers primed reverse transcription of about 0.45 to 1 ug RNA. TCRdb re-derived calls from the immunoSEQ multiplex PCR reads in MiXCR, one entry per CDR3 protein. The sample includes 330,000 or so distinct CDR3 sequences, 65% to 90% of them seen just once. Germline loops: CDR1 MNHEY, CDR2 SMNVEV (reference sequence). This CDR3 spans 13 amino acids. Trimming removed 9 bases at V and 1 base at J, with 12 bases between.

Sequencing input: CD8+ T cells from PBMCs. The chain employs TRBV27 and TRBJ1-1, with D uncertain. This receptor was obtained from a human donor with multiple sclerosis. This chain's CDR3 is CASHISGNTEAFF. For the CDR3, the DNA is TGTGCCAGTCACATCTCAGGGAACACTGAAGCTTTCTTT.